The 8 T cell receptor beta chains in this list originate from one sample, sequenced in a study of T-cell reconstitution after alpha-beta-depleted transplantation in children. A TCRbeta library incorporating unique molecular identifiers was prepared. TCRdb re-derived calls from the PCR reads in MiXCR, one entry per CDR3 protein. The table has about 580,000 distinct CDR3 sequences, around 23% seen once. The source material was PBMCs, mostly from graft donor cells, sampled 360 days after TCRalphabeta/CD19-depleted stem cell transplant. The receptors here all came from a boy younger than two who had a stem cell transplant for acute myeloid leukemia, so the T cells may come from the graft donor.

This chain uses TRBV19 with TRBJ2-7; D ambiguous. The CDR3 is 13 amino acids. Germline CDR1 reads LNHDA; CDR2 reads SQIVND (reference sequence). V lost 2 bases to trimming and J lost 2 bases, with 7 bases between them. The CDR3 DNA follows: TGTGCCAGTAGTATAAAGAACCCCTACGAGCAGTACTTC. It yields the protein CASSIKNPYEQYF. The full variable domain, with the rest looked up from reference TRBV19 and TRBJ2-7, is DGGITQSPKYLFRKEGQNVTLSCEQNLNHDAMYWYRQDPGQGLRLIYYSQIVNDFQKGDIAEGYSVSREKKESFPLTVTSAQKNPTAFYLCASSIKNPYEQYFGPGTRLTVT.

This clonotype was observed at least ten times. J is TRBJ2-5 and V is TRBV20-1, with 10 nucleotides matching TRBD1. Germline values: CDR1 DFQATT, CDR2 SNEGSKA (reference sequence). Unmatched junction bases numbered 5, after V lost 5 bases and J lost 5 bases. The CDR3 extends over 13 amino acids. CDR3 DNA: TGCAGTGCTGGGGACAGGGGAGTGGAGACCCAGTACTTC. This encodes CSAGDRGVETQYF.

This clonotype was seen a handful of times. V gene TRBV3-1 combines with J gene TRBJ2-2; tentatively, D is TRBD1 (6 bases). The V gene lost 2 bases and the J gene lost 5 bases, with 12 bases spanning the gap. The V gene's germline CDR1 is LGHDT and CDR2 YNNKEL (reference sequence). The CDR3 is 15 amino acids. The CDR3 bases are TGTGCCAGCAGCCAAACAGGGTTCCCGACCGGGGAGCTGTTTTTT. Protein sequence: CASSQTGFPTGELFF.

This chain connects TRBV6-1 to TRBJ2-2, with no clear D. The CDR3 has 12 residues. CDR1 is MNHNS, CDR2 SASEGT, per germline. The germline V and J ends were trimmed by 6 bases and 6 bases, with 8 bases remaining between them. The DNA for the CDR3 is TGTGCCAGCAGCCAATTGGCCGGGGAGCTGTTTTTT. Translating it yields CASSQLAGELFF.

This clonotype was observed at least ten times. The CDR3 nucleotides are TGTGCCAGCAGTACCAGGGGGTCTGGGGCCAACGTCCTGACTTTC. Translated: CASSTRGSGANVLTF. The chain carries TRBV6-1 and TRBJ2-6, with TRBD1 matching over 7 bases. Per the germline V gene, CDR1 is MNHNS and CDR2 is SASEGT. V was pared by 5 bases and J by 1 base, with 2 bases of the junction left unmatched. The length of the CDR3 is 15 residues.

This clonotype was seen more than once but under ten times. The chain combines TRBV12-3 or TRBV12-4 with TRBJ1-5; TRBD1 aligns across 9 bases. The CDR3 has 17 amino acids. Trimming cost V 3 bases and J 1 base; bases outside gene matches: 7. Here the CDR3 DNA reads TGTGCCAGCAGTTTCGGGGACAGGGTTAGGAGCAATCAGCCCCAGCATTTT. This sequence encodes CASSFGDRVRSNQPQHF.

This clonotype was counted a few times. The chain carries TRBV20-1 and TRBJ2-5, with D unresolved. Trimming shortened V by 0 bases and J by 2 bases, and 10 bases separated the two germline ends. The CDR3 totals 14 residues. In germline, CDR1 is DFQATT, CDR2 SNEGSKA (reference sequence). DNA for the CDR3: TGCAGTGCTAGAGACCGCAGGCCGCAAGAGACCCAGTACTTC. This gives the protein CSARDRRPQETQYF.

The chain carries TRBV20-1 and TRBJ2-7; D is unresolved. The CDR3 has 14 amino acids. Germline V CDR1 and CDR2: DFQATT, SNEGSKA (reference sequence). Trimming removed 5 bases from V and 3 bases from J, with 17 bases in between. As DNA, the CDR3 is TGCAGTGCTTCCCCCGCAGGTTGGGACTACGAGCAGTACTTC. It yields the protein CSASPAGWDYEQYF.